This T cell receptor beta chain is from a study of shared clonotypes between healthy human individuals (dated by TCRdb to the early 2020s). Notes on the research overall: The cohort comprised a couple of women and three men aged 18 to 49 years. For each donor, CD4 naive and CD4 memory were each given three plates, CD8 naive was given two plates, and CD8 memory was given one plate. Blood TCR repertoires of several healthy adults were deeply sequenced to estimate repertoire size and the extent of clonotype sharing between individuals. To increase sequencing depth and limit assay-specific biases, different laboratories used diverse techniques to prepare libraries and sequence TCR repertoires. Each donor's leukapheresis produced roughly between roughly 0.85 and 9.5 billion PBMCs.

CDR3 length: 13 amino acids, cysteine to phenylalanine. Only CDR3 DNA remains: 39 bases, in frame from the first base. V loses 5 bases of germline sequence and J loses 4 bases, and the interval between the two ends is 11 bases. As encoded in the germline V gene, CDR1 is MNHEY while CDR2 is SVGAGI. Donors were healthy HIV-negative adults with no recently reported acute infections or vaccinations. Only Caucasian adults living in Nashville, Tennessee, USA were represented among the donors. CD4+ T cells were enriched by magnetic negative selection, after which naive cells were positively selected on CD45RA and the negative fraction was taken as the memory subset. Blood was obtained by leukapheresis, after which PBMCs were separated by Ficoll-Histopaque density gradient centrifugation and cryopreserved in liquid nitrogen vapor phase. Analytical flow cytometry was used to check the purity and quantity of every magnetically sorted T cell population. Each sorted fraction had its genomic DNA isolated and then quantified by UV absorbance on a Nanodrop 2000c.

A word on this clone: This receptor's antigen is unknown. The sample holds no much larger clone one base away, and base qualities are not on file.

Using the deep immunoSEQ assay, TCR CDR3 regions were amplified from genomic DNA by multiplex PCR. Extracted genomic DNA from each cell subset was spread evenly across all wells of several immunoSEQ 96-well plates, with each plate serving as a replicate. Each replicate PCR for sorted subsets received around 210 ng genomic DNA, equal to tens of thousands of T cell genomes. The purified libraries were quantified using a Qubit 3.0 fluorometer, sized with a Bioanalyzer 2100, and then quantified again using the KAPA Library Quantification kit. Every immunoSEQ 96-well plate was sequenced on a separate single-read 150-cycle Illumina NextSeq 550 flow cell. Per the authors' processing: Because the immunoSEQ output held only junctional sequences and lacked quality scores, the filtering could not match the filtering applied to full-length reads. To assign V/J genes and CDR3, sequences were annotated against IMGT germline references using PyIR, a Python wrapper for IgBLAST v1.9. Reads with weak V/J assignments (E-value above 1e-6), missing CDR3, stop codons, out-of-frame junctions, or ambiguous translated residues were removed. V3J clonotypes were defined by identical inferred V gene, J gene, and CDR3 amino acid sequence. Percentage overlap between repertoires was calculated by dividing the number of shared unique clonotypes by the size of the smaller repertoire. Three approaches were used to assess repertoire richness: RTK rarefaction, the Chao1 estimator, and Recon v2.1 estimates of unobserved clonotypes. OLGA was used to compute generation probabilities for all TCRbeta clonotypes that the gDNA method yielded from a few donors. TCRdb carries this immuneACCESS record with in-frame sequences only. Its versions omit some clonotypes, under half of them owing to an unresolved V gene in the studies checked, with the rest unexplained. V, J and clone size are those of that table, while D and trimming were read from the DNA. The sample table shows 2 million to 2.5 million clones, and approximately 95% are seen once. The top ten clonotypes cover 0.39% of the sample.

Overall study results and their limits: Incomplete sequencing was indicated by rarefaction of sorted-subset datasets, despite the large sequencing depth. Across several donors, about 5.2% of naive CD4, approximately 3.6% of naive CD8, 2.3% of memory CD4, and approximately 0.42% of memory CD8 clonotypes were shared. Pairwise subsampling led to the expectation that sequencing depth would affect the degree of clonotype sharing among donors. Only blood was sampled, and tissue TCR repertoires likely differ from those in blood. Naive subsets generally had larger estimated clonotype richness than memory subsets did. Clonotypes shared by all four sorted-subset donors showed higher generation probabilities than non-shared clonotypes. Because the study included a small number of donors, the genetic and exposure-history diversity represented was limited.

Sequenced material: naive CD4+ T cells from PBMCs. The cell subset or site label for this specimen denotes: CD45RA+ positively selected. Recombination joined TRBV6-5 with TRBJ2-5; a confident D gene designation cannot be given. The sequence came from a man younger than 35 in good health. Some clones in this sample may be carry-over from other donors' samples. CDR3 protein: CASSQPALETQYF. The DNA reads as follows: TGTGCCAGCAGTCAGCCGGCGTTAGAGACCCAGTACTTC.